This entry lists 30 T cell receptor beta chains sequenced from one sample in a study of blood T cell repertoires in COVID-19 (dated by TCRdb to the early 2020s). Library preparation was by the immunoSEQ multiplex PCR assay. Imported from immuneACCESS, the table was reduced by TCRdb to in-frame sequences with V and J called. These copies leave out some clones; in studies compared against another copy, an unresolved V gene accounts for under half, and the cause of the remainder is not known. The sample table contains about 36,000 clones; only one count was recorded for over 80% of them. The ten biggest clones cover around 15% of the sample. The sample taken for sequencing was peripheral blood. The receptors shown here come from a human donor in a cohort sampled during active COVID-19.

The chain combines TRBV6-6 with TRBJ2-1, with 13 positions matching TRBD2. J was trimmed by 8 bases and V by 2 bases; bases with no gene match: 3. Per germline, CDR1 MNHNY and CDR2 SVGAGI (reference sequence). This CDR3 has 15 amino acids. CDR3 in DNA: TGTGCCAGCAGTTACAGGACTAGCGGGGGATATGAGCAGTTCTTC. Translation gives CASSYRTSGGYEQFF.

The chain links TRBV30 to TRBJ2-3; tentatively, D is TRBD2 (5 bases). Germline V gene sequence: CDR1 GTSNPN, CDR2 SVGIG (reference sequence). The CDR3 has 14 residues. V lost 0 bases and J 6 bases, leaving 13 bases between the germline ends. In DNA form, the CDR3 reads TGTGCCTGGAGTGTCGGCGGGTCCGGGGATACGCAGTATTTT. This codes for CAWSVGGSGDTQYF. The entire variable domain, with the rest obtained from reference TRBV30 and TRBJ2-3, is as follows: SQTIHQWPATLVQPVGSPLSLECTVEGTSNPNLYWYRQAAGRGLQLLFYSVGIGQISSEVPQNLSASRPQDRQFILSSKKLLLSDSGFYLCAWSVGGSGDTQYFGPGTRLTVL.

The chain combines TRBV3-1 (or the pseudogene TRBV3-2) with TRBJ1-2; tentatively, D is TRBD1 (5 bases). Germline-derived CDR1 and CDR2 are LGHDT and YNNKEL (reference sequence). V lost 0 bases, J lost 2 bases, and 13 bases lay in between. There are 16 residues in the CDR3. CDR3 amino acids: CASSQEGQLLNYGYTF. The CDR3 nucleotides are TGTGCCAGCAGCCAAGAGGGGCAGTTACTAAACTATGGCTACACCTTC.

This CDR3 is CASGGTGTYEQYF. The DNA of the CDR3 is TGTGCCTCCGGGGGGACAGGTACCTACGAGCAGTACTTC. The chain couples TRBV10-3 to TRBJ2-7, with D possibly matching TRBD1 (8 bases). This CDR3 has 13 amino acids. The V gene's germline CDR1 is ENHRY and CDR2 SYGVKD. The V and J ends lost 11 bases and 2 bases respectively, with 16 bases between them.

CDR3 coding DNA: TGTGCCAGCAGTTACAGACTAGCGGGGGACACGCAGTATTTT. Translated: CASSYRLAGDTQYF. The chain uses TRBV27 and TRBJ2-3, with 12 nucleotides matching TRBD2. Trimming took 4 bases from V and 9 from J; bases not matched to a gene: 5. The CDR3 extends over 14 amino acids. Germline CDR1 MNHEY, CDR2 SMNVEV (reference sequence).

The rearrangement uses TRBV6-1 and TRBJ2-6, with D tentatively TRBD2 (5 bases). V dropped 0 bases and J dropped 3 bases, with 12 bases sitting between them. The CDR3 runs 17 residues. Germline CDR1 MNHNS, CDR2 SASEGT. DNA of the CDR3: TGTGCCAGCAGTGAAGCGCTGGAGGTCGGTGGGGCCAACGTCCTGACTTTC. Translation gives CASSEALEVGGANVLTF.

The chain couples TRBV11-2 to TRBJ1-2; 8 bases fit TRBD1. The germline V gene has CDR1 SGHAT and CDR2 FQNNGV. CDR3 length: 17 residues. V was clipped by 4 bases and J by 4 bases; unmatched bases: 14. CDR3 coding DNA: TGTGCCAGCAGCTCATACGGGACAGGCTCAACTCCCTATGGCTACACCTTC. It codes for CASSSYGTGSTPYGYTF.

The CDR3 reads CASKRRTAGGANVLTF. CDR3 coding DNA: TGTGCCAGCAAGAGGAGAACCGCTGGTGGGGCCAACGTCCTGACTTTC. The chain combines TRBV27 with TRBJ2-6, with D unresolved. Germline V lookup: CDR1 MNHEY, CDR2 SMNVEV (reference sequence). Between the trimmed V and J ends, which lost 7 bases and 3 bases, there was a span of 16 bases. The CDR3 is 16 residues long.

Turning to this clone: Other DNA sequences in this sample translate to the same CDR3. This chain uses TRBV19 with TRBJ1-5, with D tentatively TRBD1 (5 bases). V was trimmed by 5 bases and J by 0 bases, leaving 11 bases between them. CDR3 length: 15 residues. The V gene's germline CDR1 is LNHDA and CDR2 SQIVND (reference sequence). CDR3 in DNA: TGTGCCAGTAGTCCCGACAGTTATAGCAATCAGCCCCAGCATTTT. This codes for CASSPDSYSNQPQHF.

V usage is TRBV18 and J usage is TRBJ1-2; D unresolved. V was pared by 3 bases and J by 4 bases, with 15 bases between. CDR1 is KGHSH and CDR2 is LQKENI in the germline V gene. The CDR3 covers 15 residues. CDR3 DNA sequence: TGTGCCAGCTCACCGGGAGAGGGAGCTGTCTATGGCTACACCTTC. This translates into CASSPGEGAVYGYTF.

The rearrangement uses TRBV28 and TRBJ1-3; D remains ambiguous. Germline V gene lookup returns CDR1 MDHEN and CDR2 SYDVKM. The CDR3 contains 13 residues. Trimming stripped 8 bases from V and 0 bases from J, with 8 bases between. Written as DNA, the CDR3 is TGTGCCAGCCCCTTCTACTCTGGAAACACCATATATTTT. Translation: CASPFYSGNTIYF.

Worth noting for this clone: This specimen includes other DNA sequences encoding the same CDR3. The chain combines TRBV28 with TRBJ1-1; 7 bases line up with TRBD1. Germline trimming cut 2 bases from V and 5 bases from J; bases unmatched to any gene: 5. In germline, CDR1 is MDHEN, CDR2 SYDVKM. This CDR3 contains 14 residues. CDR3 protein: CASSLRGRRTEAFF. CDR3 nucleotides: TGTGCCAGCAGTTTAAGGGGGCGCCGGACTGAAGCTTTCTTT. The variable domain in full, with the rest retrieved from reference TRBV28 and TRBJ1-1, is DVKVTQSSRYLVKRTGEKVFLECVQDMDHENMFWYRQDPGLGLRLIYFSYDVKMKEKGDIPEGYSVSREKKERFSLILESASTNQTSMYLCASSLRGRRTEAFFGQGTRLTVV.

The chain uses TRBV2 and TRBJ2-7; 8 bases map to TRBD2. The germline gives CDR1 SNHLY, CDR2 FYNNEI. V shed 4 bases and J 2 bases; nucleotides not matched to a gene: 1. The CDR3 loop spans 13 amino acids. In DNA form, the CDR3 reads TGTGCCAGCAGTGTCGGGGGGGCCTACGAGCAGTACTTC. This gives the protein CASSVGGAYEQYF.

The V call is TRBV5-6, the J call TRBJ1-2; D is uncertain. Germline V CDR1 and CDR2: SGHDT, YYEEEE. V lost 0 bases and J lost 0, with 6 bases in between. The CDR3 extends over 14 amino acids. DNA for the CDR3: TGTGCCAGCAGCTTGGGGGCCTCTAACTATGGCTACACCTTC. Residues: CASSLGASNYGYTF.

J is TRBJ2-7 and V is TRBV5-6; a weak D match, TRBD1 (5 bases). CDR1 is SGHDT and CDR2 is YYEEEE in the germline V gene. Trimming shortened V by 5 bases and J by 0 bases, and 15 bases separated the two germline ends. The length of the CDR3 is 15 residues. In DNA form, the CDR3 reads TGTGCCAGCAGTTTCGACAGACTCTCCTCCTACGAGCAGTACTTC. Translating it yields CASSFDRLSSYEQYF.

This clone was observed once. The rearrangement uses TRBV13 and TRBJ1-1; TRBD1 matches 9 bases. This CDR3 is 15 amino acids long. With 8 bases clipped from V and 0 bases from J, the junction kept 7 bases outside the gene matches. The germline V gene encodes CDR1 PRHDT and CDR2 FYEKMQ (reference sequence). Here the CDR3 DNA reads TGTGCCAGCGAAGAACAGGGGGCAATGAACACTGAAGCTTTCTTT. Translation: CASEEQGAMNTEAFF.

The chain carries TRBV2 and TRBJ1-5; 7 positions match TRBD1. Looked up from germline, CDR1 is SNHLY and CDR2 is FYNNEI. This CDR3 has 15 residues. V lost 5 bases to trimming and J lost 1 base; unmatched junction nucleotides: 5. In DNA form, the CDR3 reads TGTGCCAGCAGTTCACAGGGGCTAAGCAATCAGCCCCAGCATTTT. Translation gives CASSSQGLSNQPQHF.

The gene calls are TRBV20-1 and TRBJ2-7; weak D call: TRBD2 (5 bases). V was cut by 5 bases and J by 4 bases, with 9 bases left in between. This CDR3 has 11 amino acids. Germline V CDR1 and CDR2: DFQATT, SNEGSKA (reference sequence). This CDR3 reads CSAVKRYEQYF. CDR3 nucleotides: TGCAGTGCTGTCAAGCGGTACGAGCAGTACTTC.

The chain is built from TRBV2 and TRBJ2-2, with 11 bases aligning to TRBD2. The V gene end was trimmed by 8 bases and the J gene end by 4 bases; junction bases not matched to a gene: 3. The CDR3 loop spans 14 amino acids. Germline V CDR1 and CDR2: SNHLY, FYNNEI. The CDR3, as DNA: TGTGCCAGCCAGGGACTAGCGGCCACCGGGGAGCTGTTTTTT. Translating it yields CASQGLAATGELFF.

V is TRBV20-1 and J is TRBJ1-1; D not certain. Per germline, CDR1 DFQATT and CDR2 SNEGSKA (reference sequence). The CDR3 is 11 amino acids. The germline V and J ends were trimmed by 3 bases and 3 bases, with 5 bases remaining between them. The CDR3 spells CSARKHTEAFF. The CDR3 nucleotides are TGCAGTGCTAGGAAGCACACTGAAGCTTTCTTT.

This rearrangement joins TRBV7-8 to TRBJ1-6; 7 bases map to TRBD1. The germline gives CDR1 SGHVS, CDR2 FQNEAQ. This CDR3 spans 14 amino acids. V shed 5 bases, J shed 10 bases, and the junction held 8 bases outside the gene matches. DNA of the CDR3: TGTGCCAGCAGCATTAACAGGGGACGATCACCCCTCCACTTT. Translation gives CASSINRGRSPLHF. The full variable domain, with the rest looked up from reference TRBV7-8 and TRBJ1-6, is GAGVSQSPRYKVAKRGQDVALRCDPISGHVSLFWYQQALGQGPEFLTYFQNEAQLDKSGLPSDRFFAERPEGSVSTLKIQRTQQEDSAVYLCASSINRGRSPLHFGNGTRLTVT.

The chain joins TRBV10-3 to TRBJ2-1; TRBD2 agrees at 9 bases. CDR1 is ENHRY, CDR2 SYGVKD, per germline. This CDR3 spans 14 amino acids. Losses at the gene ends were 4 bases for V and 3 bases for J; bases not matched to a gene: 1. The CDR3 coding sequence is TGTGCCATCAGTGGCGGGGGGGTCTACAATGAGCAGTTCTTC. This encodes CAISGGGVYNEQFF.

The V call is TRBV13, the J call TRBJ1-6; 8 nucleotides align to TRBD1. Germline trimming cut 6 bases from V and 9 bases from J; bases unmatched to any gene: 10. Germline lookup yields CDR1 PRHDT and CDR2 FYEKMQ (reference sequence). The CDR3 has 15 amino acids. The CDR3 nucleotides are TGTGCCAGCAGATTCCTACAGGGGGTCTTTTCACCCCTCCACTTT. Its protein product is CASRFLQGVFSPLHF.

The V call is TRBV6-1, the J call TRBJ2-5, with a possible D match to TRBD1 (6 bases). V was clipped by 3 bases and J by 0 bases, with 11 bases between them. The CDR3 runs to 15 residues. Germline loops: CDR1 MNHNS, CDR2 SASEGT. The CDR3 here is CASSDIDRYQETQYF. DNA of the CDR3: TGTGCCAGCAGTGATATAGACAGGTACCAAGAGACCCAGTACTTC.

The chain recombines TRBV20-1 with TRBJ2-7, with D possibly TRBD1 on 5 matching bases. Per the germline V gene, CDR1 is DFQATT and CDR2 is SNEGSKA (reference sequence). The CDR3 contains 13 residues. V shed 3 bases and J shed 4 bases, with 13 bases lying between them. The CDR3 loop is CSASPDSRYEQYF. CDR3 in DNA: TGCAGTGCTAGTCCCGACAGTCGGTACGAGCAGTACTTC.

The genes are TRBV19 and TRBJ1-5; D is possibly TRBD1 (6 bases). From germline, CDR1 is LNHDA and CDR2 SQIVND (reference sequence). The CDR3 has 15 amino acids. V shed 6 bases and J shed 1 base, with 13 bases lying between them. DNA for the CDR3: TGTGCCAGTAGAGAGTACAGGGCAAGCAATCAGCCCCAGCATTTT. Translation gives CASREYRASNQPQHF.

The V and J genes are TRBV4-2 and TRBJ1-5, with TRBD1 matching 8 bases. V trimming: 0 bases; J trimming: 5 bases; junction bases outside the gene matches: 9. Looked up from germline, CDR1 is LGHNA and CDR2 is YNFKEQ. The CDR3 spans 17 residues. CDR3 loop: CASSQDQTTGEYQPQHF. The CDR3 DNA sequence: TGTGCCAGCAGCCAAGATCAAACGACAGGGGAGTATCAGCCCCAGCATTTT.

CDR3 region: CASKAGGNTDTQYF. The CDR3 DNA is TGTGCCAGTAAGGCGGGGGGAAACACAGATACGCAGTATTTT. V is TRBV7-2 and J is TRBJ2-3; 8 bases are a match to TRBD2. Trimming at V came to 9 bases and at J to 2 bases, leaving 7 bases not matched to a gene. The CDR3 consists of 14 residues. Germline V CDR1 and CDR2: SGHTA, FQGNSA.

This sequence joins TRBV7-2 and TRBJ2-5; TRBD1 is a possible D gene (8 bases). Germline-derived CDR1 and CDR2 are SGHTA and FQGNSA. This CDR3 is 16 amino acids long. V shed 0 bases and J shed 1 base, with 12 bases lying between them. The CDR3 region has the DNA TGTGCCAGCAGCTTAGCCACAGGGGGGGTCCAAGAGACCCAGTACTTC. It translates to CASSLATGGVQETQYF.

The rearrangement links TRBV6-2 or TRBV6-3 to TRBJ1-2, with D unclear. Germline V gene sequence: CDR1 MNHEY, CDR2 SVGEGT. V was clipped by 4 bases and J by 5 bases, with 14 bases between them. This CDR3 has 14 amino acids. The CDR3 loop is CASSFRTASYGYTF. The CDR3 bases are TGTGCCAGCAGTTTTCGGACTGCTAGTTATGGCTACACCTTC.